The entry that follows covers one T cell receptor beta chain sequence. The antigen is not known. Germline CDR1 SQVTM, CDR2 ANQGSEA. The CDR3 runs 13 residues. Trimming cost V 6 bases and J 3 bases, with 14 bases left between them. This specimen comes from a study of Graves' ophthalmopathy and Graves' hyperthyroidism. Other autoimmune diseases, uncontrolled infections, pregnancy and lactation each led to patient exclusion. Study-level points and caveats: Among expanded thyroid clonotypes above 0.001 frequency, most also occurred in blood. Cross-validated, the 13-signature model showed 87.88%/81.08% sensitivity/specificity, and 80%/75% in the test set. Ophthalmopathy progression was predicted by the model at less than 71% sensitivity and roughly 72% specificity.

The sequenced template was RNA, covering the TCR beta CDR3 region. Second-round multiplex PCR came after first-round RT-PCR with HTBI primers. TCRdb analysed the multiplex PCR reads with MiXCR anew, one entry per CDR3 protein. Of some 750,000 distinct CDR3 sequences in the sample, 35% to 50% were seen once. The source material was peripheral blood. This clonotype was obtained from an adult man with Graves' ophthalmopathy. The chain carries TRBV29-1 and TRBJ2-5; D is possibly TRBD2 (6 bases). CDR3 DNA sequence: TGCAGCGTAGTAGGAGGAGGGGAAGAGACCCAGTACTTC. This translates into CSVVGGGEETQYF.